This T cell receptor beta chain was retrieved from a study of molecular identifiers for immune sequencing clone quantification. A total of 15 residues make up the CDR3, ends included. This clonotype was picked up one time. Its antigen remains unknown. In this CDR3 the conserved last residue, phenylalanine or tryptophan, is missing, so a read error is likely. Because the CDR3's place on the DNA is in doubt, the DNA is left out and the CDR3 is given as listed by TCRdb. TCRdb reprocessed the PCR reads with MiXCR, giving one entry per CDR3 protein. Of nearly 650,000 distinct CDR3 sequences listed, over 25% are singletons. Construction of naive CD8 libraries employed about 18,000 to 1,100,000 sorted cells together with 10%, 30% or 50% RNA. Whole-study findings and limits: Spiked Jurkat TCR RNA equal to one cell could reportedly be picked out among one million naive cells. Clone sizes that are highly expanded could be underestimated when identical TCR molecules share a barcode.

The source material was naive CD8+ T cells from blood, with Jurkat cell RNA spiked in. Subset of the sample: FACS-sorted CD8+CD4-CCR7+CD45RA+ naive T cells. The TCR sequence derives from a human donor in good health. Some libraries in this study had Jurkat cell RNA spiked in. The chain uses TRBV21-1 and TRBJ2-5; the table assigns TRBD2, which was not confirmed against the DNA. TRBV21-1 is assigned pseudogene status. The CDR3 here is CASRMTGSGPLAPRC.